Ten or more counts support the clone carrying this T cell receptor (beta chain). Its antigen is not identified. The sample is drawn from a study of metastatic and nonmetastatic thyroid tumors. Across the study: It was across blood and tumor or nodule tissue from malignant and benign thyroid patients that repertoires were compared.

Study-wide results and caveats: Malignant thyroid tumors reportedly had TCR beta diversity that was significantly higher than in benign nodules, in blood and tumor.

TCRdb used MiXCR to call clones anew from the PCR reads. In the table there are about 15,000 clones, approximately 30% of which are singletons. There were no patients who had received any treatment before thyroid surgery. This CDR3 comprises 15 residues. The germline V gene has CDR1 MNHEY and CDR2 SVGEGT. The V segment lost 6 bases and the J segment 8 bases; nucleotides outside the gene matches: 13. This receptor was obtained from a male donor with papillary thyroid cancer or a benign thyroid nodule (not recorded which). Some clones in this sample may be carry-over from other donors' samples. V and J are TRBV6-2 or TRBV6-3 and TRBJ2-1; 7 nucleotides align to TRBD2. Sequenced sample: tumor tissue. The chain's CDR3 is CASSPGRRETDEQFF. In nucleotides, the CDR3 is TGTGCCAGCAGCCCCGGACGGCGGGAGACTGATGAGCAGTTCTTC.